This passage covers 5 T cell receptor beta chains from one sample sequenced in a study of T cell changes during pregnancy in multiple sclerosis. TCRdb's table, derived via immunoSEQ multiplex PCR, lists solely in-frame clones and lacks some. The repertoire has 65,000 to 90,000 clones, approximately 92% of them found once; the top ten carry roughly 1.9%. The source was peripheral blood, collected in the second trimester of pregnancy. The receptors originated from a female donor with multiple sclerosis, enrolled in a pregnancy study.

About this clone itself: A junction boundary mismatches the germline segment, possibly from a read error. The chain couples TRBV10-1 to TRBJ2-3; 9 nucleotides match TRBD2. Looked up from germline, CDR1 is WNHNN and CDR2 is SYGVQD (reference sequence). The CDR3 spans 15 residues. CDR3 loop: CASRQRGAGPDTQYF. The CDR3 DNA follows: TGCGCCAGTCGCCAGCGGGGGGCGGGTCCCGATACCCAGTATTTT.

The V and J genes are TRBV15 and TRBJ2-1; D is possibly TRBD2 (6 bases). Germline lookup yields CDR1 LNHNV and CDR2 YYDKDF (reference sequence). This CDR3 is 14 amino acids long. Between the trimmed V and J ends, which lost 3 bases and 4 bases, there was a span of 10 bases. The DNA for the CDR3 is TGTGCCACCAGCAGCGGGAGTAGGTACAATGAGCAGTTCTTC. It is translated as CATSSGSRYNEQFF.

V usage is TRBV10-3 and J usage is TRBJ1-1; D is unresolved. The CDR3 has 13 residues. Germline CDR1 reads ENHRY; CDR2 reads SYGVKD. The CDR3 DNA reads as TGTGCTCACACCCCGGAGTTGGGTACTGAAGCTTTCTTT. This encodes CAHTPELGTEAFF.

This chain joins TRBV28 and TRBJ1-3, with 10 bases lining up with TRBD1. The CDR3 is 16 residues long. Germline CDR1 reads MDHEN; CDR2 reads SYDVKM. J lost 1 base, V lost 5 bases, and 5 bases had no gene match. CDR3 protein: CASSPDRGLSGNTIYF. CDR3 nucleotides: TGTGCCAGCAGTCCCGACAGGGGGCTTTCTGGAAACACCATATATTTT.

The CDR3 loop is CASSVSGGRYGYTF. CDR3 nucleotides: TGTGCCAGCAGCGTTTCAGGGGGCAGGTATGGCTACACCTTC. V gene TRBV9 combines with J gene TRBJ1-2, with TRBD1 identical over 8 bases. CDR1 is SGDLS and CDR2 is YYNGEE in the germline V gene. The CDR3 has 14 amino acids. After removal of 2 bases from V and 5 bases from J, the junction contained 5 bases not matched to a gene.